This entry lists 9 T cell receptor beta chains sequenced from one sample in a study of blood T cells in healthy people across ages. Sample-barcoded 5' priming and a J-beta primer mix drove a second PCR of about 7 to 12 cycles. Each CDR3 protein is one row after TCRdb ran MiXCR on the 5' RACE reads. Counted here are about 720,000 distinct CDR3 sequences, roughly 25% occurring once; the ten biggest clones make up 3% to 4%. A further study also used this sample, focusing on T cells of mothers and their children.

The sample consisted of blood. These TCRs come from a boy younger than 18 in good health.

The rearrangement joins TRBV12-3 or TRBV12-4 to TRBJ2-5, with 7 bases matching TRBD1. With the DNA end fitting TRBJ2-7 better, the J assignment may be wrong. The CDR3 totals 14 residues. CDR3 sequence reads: CASSLPGQNYEQYF. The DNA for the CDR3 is TGTGCCAGCAGTTTACCGGGACAGAACTACGAGCAGTACTTC.

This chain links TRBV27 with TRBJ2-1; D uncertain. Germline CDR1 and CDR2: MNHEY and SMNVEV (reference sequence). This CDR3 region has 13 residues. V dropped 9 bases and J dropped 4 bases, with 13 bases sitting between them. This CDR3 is CASGRLPYNEQFF. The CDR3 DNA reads TGTGCCAGTGGACGGCTACCTTACAATGAGCAGTTCTTC.

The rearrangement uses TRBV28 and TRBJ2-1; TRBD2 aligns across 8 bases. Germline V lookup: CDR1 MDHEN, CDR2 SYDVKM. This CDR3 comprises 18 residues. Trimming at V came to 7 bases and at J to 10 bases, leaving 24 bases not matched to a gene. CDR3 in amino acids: CASTPPSSGGSSGREQFF. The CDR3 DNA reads TGTGCCAGCACCCCCCCGTCCAGCGGGGGCTCCTCCGGACGGGAGCAGTTCTTC. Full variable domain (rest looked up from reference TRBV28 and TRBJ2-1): DVKVTQSSRYLVKRTGEKVFLECVQDMDHENMFWYRQDPGLGLRLIYFSYDVKMKEKGDIPEGYSVSREKKERFSLILESASTNQTSMYLCASTPPSSGGSSGREQFFGPGTRLTVL.

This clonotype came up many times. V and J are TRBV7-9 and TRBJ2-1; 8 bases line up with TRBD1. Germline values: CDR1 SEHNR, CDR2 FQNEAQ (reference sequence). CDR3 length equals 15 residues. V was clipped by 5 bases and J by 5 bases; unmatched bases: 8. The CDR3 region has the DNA TGTGCCAGCAGCCGGCCGACAGGGGCCCACAATGAGCAGTTCTTC. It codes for CASSRPTGAHNEQFF. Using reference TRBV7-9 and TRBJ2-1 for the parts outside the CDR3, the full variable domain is DTGVSQNPRHKITKRGQNVTFRCDPISEHNRLYWYRQTLGQGPEFLTYFQNEAQLEKSRLLSDRFSAERPKGSFSTLEIQRTEQGDSAMYLCASSRPTGAHNEQFFGPGTRLTVL.

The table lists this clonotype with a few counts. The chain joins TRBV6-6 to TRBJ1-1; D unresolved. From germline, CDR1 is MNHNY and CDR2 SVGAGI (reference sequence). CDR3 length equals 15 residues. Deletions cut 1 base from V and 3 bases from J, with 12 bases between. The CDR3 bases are TGTGCCAGCAGTTACTTTGAGGGTGAGGACACTGAAGCTTTCTTT. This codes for CASSYFEGEDTEAFF.

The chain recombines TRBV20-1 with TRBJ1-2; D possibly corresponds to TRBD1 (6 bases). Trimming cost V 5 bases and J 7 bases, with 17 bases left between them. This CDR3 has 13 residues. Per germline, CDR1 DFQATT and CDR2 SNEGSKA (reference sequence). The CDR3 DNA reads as TGCAGTGCTTCCCTGGGGGGCGCGAGTGGCTACACCTTC. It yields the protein CSASLGGASGYTF.

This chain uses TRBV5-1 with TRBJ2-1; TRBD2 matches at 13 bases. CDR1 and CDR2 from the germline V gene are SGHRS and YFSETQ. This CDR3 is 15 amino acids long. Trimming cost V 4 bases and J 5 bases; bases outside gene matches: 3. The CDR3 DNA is TGCGCCAGCAGCCTAGGGACTAGCGGGGACAATGAGCAGTTCTTC. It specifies CASSLGTSGDNEQFF.

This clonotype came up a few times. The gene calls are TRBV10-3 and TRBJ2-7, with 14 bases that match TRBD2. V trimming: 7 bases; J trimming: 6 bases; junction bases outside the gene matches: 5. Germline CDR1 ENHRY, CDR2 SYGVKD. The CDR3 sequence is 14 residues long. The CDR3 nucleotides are TGTGCCATCACCGGGACTAGCGGGAGAGGCGAGCAGTACTTC. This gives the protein CAITGTSGRGEQYF.

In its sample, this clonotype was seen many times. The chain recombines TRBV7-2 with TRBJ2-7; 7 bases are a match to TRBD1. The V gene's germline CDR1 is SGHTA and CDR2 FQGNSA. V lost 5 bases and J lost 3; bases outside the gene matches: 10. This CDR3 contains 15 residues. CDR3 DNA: TGTGCCAGCAGCCACTCGACAGGGAGCGTCTACGAGCAGTACTTC. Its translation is CASSHSTGSVYEQYF.